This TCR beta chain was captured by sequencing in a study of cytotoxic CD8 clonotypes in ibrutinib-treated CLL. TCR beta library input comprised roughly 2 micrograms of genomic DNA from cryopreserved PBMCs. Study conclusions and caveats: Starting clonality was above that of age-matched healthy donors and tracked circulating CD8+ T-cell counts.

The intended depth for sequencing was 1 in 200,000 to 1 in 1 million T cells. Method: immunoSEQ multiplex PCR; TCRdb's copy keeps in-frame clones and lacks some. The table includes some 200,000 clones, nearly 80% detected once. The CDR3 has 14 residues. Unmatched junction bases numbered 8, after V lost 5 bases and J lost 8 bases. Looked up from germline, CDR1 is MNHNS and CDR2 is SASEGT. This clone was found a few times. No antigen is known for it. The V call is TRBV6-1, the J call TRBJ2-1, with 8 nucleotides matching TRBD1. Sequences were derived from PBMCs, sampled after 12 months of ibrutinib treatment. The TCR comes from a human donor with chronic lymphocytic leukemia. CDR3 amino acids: CASSRQGAYDEQFF. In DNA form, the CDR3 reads TGTGCCAGCAGTCGGCAGGGGGCATACGATGAGCAGTTCTTC.